This T cell receptor (beta chain) was identified in a study of shared clonotypes between healthy human individuals. Clones were read by immunoSEQ multiplex PCR, and TCRdb kept only the in-frame ones, dropping some. The top ten clones hold approximately 1.2% of a sample with about 2 million clones, about 95% of them seen once. Naive CD8 cells lacked CD45RO, underwent positive selection for CCR7 and left out terminally differentiated effector memory CD45RA+ cells. The CDR3 has 15 amino acids. V was cut by 3 bases and J by 10 bases, with 16 bases left in between. CDR1 and CDR2 (germline): MNHEY, SMNVEV (reference sequence).

The TCR comes from a man between 18 and 29 years old in good health. The specimen sequenced was naive CD8+ T cells sorted from blood. The gene calls are TRBV27 and TRBJ1-6, with no clear D. The DNA for the CDR3 is TGTGCCAGCAGTTTGTCACAAGGGATGGGATCACCCCTCCACTTT. This encodes CASSLSQGMGSPLHF.